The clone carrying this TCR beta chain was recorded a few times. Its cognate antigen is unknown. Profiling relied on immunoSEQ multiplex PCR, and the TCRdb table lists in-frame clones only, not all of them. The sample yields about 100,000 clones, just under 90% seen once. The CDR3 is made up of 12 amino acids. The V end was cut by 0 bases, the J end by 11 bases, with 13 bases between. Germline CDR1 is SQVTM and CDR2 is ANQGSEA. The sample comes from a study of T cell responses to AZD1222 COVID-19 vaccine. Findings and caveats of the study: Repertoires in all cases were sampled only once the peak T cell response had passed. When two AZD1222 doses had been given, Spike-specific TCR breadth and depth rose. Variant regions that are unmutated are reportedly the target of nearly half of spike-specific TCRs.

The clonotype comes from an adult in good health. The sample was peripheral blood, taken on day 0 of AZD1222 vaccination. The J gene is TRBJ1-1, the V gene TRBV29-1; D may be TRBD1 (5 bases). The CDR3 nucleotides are TGCAGCGTTGAAGAGCCGAGGGGTCGGGCTTTCTTT. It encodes CSVEEPRGRAFF.